Following are 14 T cell receptor beta chains from one sample sequenced in a study of T cells in Graves' hyperthyroidism and ophthalmopathy. Amplified TCR beta CDR3 regions came from RNA transcripts. When the TCR CDR3 underwent first-round RT-PCR, the HTBI primer set was used. Using its own MiXCR run on the multiplex PCR reads, TCRdb lists one record per CDR3 protein. The table records roughly 800,000 distinct CDR3 sequences, about 38% of them present only once. The specimen sequenced was blood. All receptors come from a man younger than 35 with Graves' hyperthyroidism.

The J gene is TRBJ2-2, the V gene TRBV7-2; TRBD2 is a possible D gene (5 bases). Germline CDR1 and CDR2: SGHTA and FQGNSA. The CDR3 extends over 15 amino acids. V was shortened by 3 bases and J by 6 bases, with 14 bases between the two germline ends. As DNA, the CDR3 is TGTGCCAGCAGCTTTGAGTCGGCGGGTCCCGGGGAGCTGTTTTTT. Translation gives CASSFESAGPGELFF.

The sample holds many counts of this clonotype. The chain couples TRBV20-1 to TRBJ2-5, with D uncertain. Trimming shortened V by 0 bases and J by 5 bases, and 10 bases separated the two germline ends. CDR1 and CDR2 (germline): DFQATT, SNEGSKA (reference sequence). The CDR3 is made up of 13 amino acids. The CDR3, as DNA: TGCAGTGCTAGAGATCGTGGCCGGGAGACCCAGTACTTC. Amino acids: CSARDRGRETQYF.

This clonotype was found a few times. This chain uses TRBV2 with TRBJ1-1, with D maybe TRBD1 (5 bases). The germline CDR1 and CDR2 sequences are SNHLY and FYNNEI. The germline V and J ends were trimmed by 6 bases and 5 bases, with 28 bases remaining between them. The CDR3 has 18 residues. The CDR3 DNA is TGTGCCAGCAGCTTGTGGGGCGGGCGGACGGGAGATAAAACTGAAGCTTTCTTT. Its translation is CASSLWGGRTGDKTEAFF.

J is TRBJ1-1 and V is TRBV7-2; 9 nucleotides line up with TRBD1. Germline V CDR1 and CDR2: SGHTA, FQGNSA. V trimming: 2 bases; J trimming: 4 bases; junction bases outside the gene matches: 8. The CDR3 sequence is 16 residues long. For the CDR3, the DNA is TGTGCCAGCAGCTTACCATACAGGGGGCAGGGCACTGAAGCTTTCTTT. Translating gives CASSLPYRGQGTEAFF.

This clonotype was picked up one time. V usage is TRBV10-3 and J usage is TRBJ1-2, with 11 bases matching TRBD1. V gave up 5 bases and J gave up 3 bases; unmatched junction bases: 5. Germline loops: CDR1 ENHRY, CDR2 SYGVKD. The CDR3 has 15 amino acids. The CDR3 nucleotides are TGTGCCATCAGTCCCGGGACAGGGGGTTACTATGGCTACACCTTC. This gives the protein CAISPGTGGYYGYTF.

The chain has TRBV25-1 and TRBJ1-6, with 10 bases matching TRBD1. This CDR3 is 16 amino acids long. The junction had 13 bases not matched to a gene; V was cut back by 8 bases and J by 9 bases. In germline, CDR1 is MGHDK, CDR2 SYGVNS. CDR3 sequence (DNA): TGTGCCAGCCGAGGGACAGGGGCCTCCTCCCCTTCACCCCTCCACTTT. Its protein product is CASRGTGASSPSPLHF.

This clonotype was seen at least ten times. The rearrangement uses TRBV25-1 and TRBJ2-7; perhaps TRBD2 as D (6 bases). The CDR3 spans 13 residues. Trimming took 3 bases from V and 5 from J, leaving 11 bases between them. Germline V gives CDR1 MGHDK, CDR2 SYGVNS. CDR3 sequence (DNA): TGTGCCAGCAGTGACGGAGGGTCCCACGAGCAGTACTTC. Translating gives CASSDGGSHEQYF.

A word on this clonotype: One end of the junction fails to match germline, which may point to a read error. CDR3 loop: CASSSAYEKYF. CDR3 nucleotides: TGCGCCAGCAGCTCAGCCTACGAGAAGTACTTC. The rearrangement joins TRBV5-1 to TRBJ2-7; D gene uncertain. Germline CDR1 is SGHRS and CDR2 is YFSETQ. The CDR3 totals 11 residues.

This clonotype was seen ten or more times. The chain links TRBV20-1 to TRBJ1-4; D possibly corresponds to TRBD1 (5 bases). The CDR3 loop spans 12 amino acids. Germline lookup yields CDR1 DFQATT and CDR2 SNEGSKA (reference sequence). The V end was cut by 5 bases, the J end by 10 bases, with 14 bases between. CDR3 loop: CSAAGTGGKLFF. In DNA form, the CDR3 reads TGCAGTGCTGCCGGGACGGGGGGAAAACTGTTTTTT.

The count of this clonotype is one. A junction boundary mismatches the germline segment, possibly from a read error. CDR3 residues: CSASSQDTHQPQHF. For the CDR3, the DNA is TGCAGTGCCAGCAGCCAGGACACTCATCAACCCCAGCATTTT. The chain combines TRBV20-1 with TRBJ1-5; tentative D call: TRBD1 (5 bases). The V gene's germline CDR1 is DFQATT and CDR2 SNEGSKA (reference sequence). The CDR3 loop spans 14 amino acids.

The chain uses TRBV4-3 and TRBJ2-7; TRBD1 agrees at 7 bases. The CDR3 extends over 13 amino acids. CDR1 and CDR2 from the germline V gene are LGHNA and YSLEER. The ends lost 2 bases at V and 6 bases at J; junction bases unmatched: 4. CDR3 DNA sequence: TGCGCCAGCAGCCAAACAGGGGAGCCCGAGCAGTACTTC. It codes for CASSQTGEPEQYF.

This rearrangement joins TRBV12-3 or TRBV12-4 to TRBJ1-2; maybe TRBD1 (5 bases). The CDR3 is 12 residues long. Trimming removed 7 bases at V and 8 bases at J, with 14 bases between. In nucleotides, the CDR3 is TGTGCCAGCATCCGGGGGGGAGCCGGCTACACCTTC. Translation: CASIRGGAGYTF.

This clonotype was recorded once. CDR3 coding DNA: TGTGCCAGCAGCCAAGAACCCCCGAACACCGGGGAGCTGTTTTTT. It translates to CASSQEPPNTGELFF. J is TRBJ2-2 and V is TRBV7-9; D unclear. The CDR3 runs to 15 residues. The germline CDR1 and CDR2 sequences are SEHNR and FQNEAQ (reference sequence). V lost 5 bases to trimming and J lost 0 bases, with 10 bases between them.

The gene calls are TRBV29-1 and TRBJ2-7; 10 positions match TRBD2. The germline V gene encodes CDR1 SQVTM and CDR2 ANQGSEA. With V trimmed by 5 bases and J by 0 bases, 4 bases remained unmatched. This CDR3 contains 14 residues. CDR3 nucleotides: TGCAGCGTTACTAGCGGGGCAAGCTCCTACGAGCAGTACTTC. Its translation: CSVTSGASSYEQYF.